The T cell receptor beta chain described here comes from a study of PD-1 blockade in classical Hodgkin lymphoma. Overall study context: Nivolumab 3 mg/kg was given intravenously every 2 weeks. Points from the study as a whole: Newly diagnosed patients were said to have less baseline TCR diversity than healthy donors did. Those achieving complete response showed baseline diversity like newly diagnosed patients. At C4D1, TCR diversity had climbed significantly for CD4+ cells, though not for CD8+ cells.

Each of the patients experienced relapse following autologous stem cell transplantation, and their brentuximab vedotin exposure differed. With respect to this clone: Its matching antigen is unknown. Other DNA sequences in this sample translate to the same CDR3.

Libraries were prepared by immunoSEQ multiplex PCR; TCRdb keeps only in-frame clonotypes and omits some of them. The data contain approximately 50,000 clones, 88% of them singletons. This TCR derives from a human donor with classical Hodgkin lymphoma. The sample consisted of peripheral blood mononuclear cells (PBMCs), taken before the second cycle of nivolumab.

The CDR3 spells CASSLDGPNSPLHF. Written as DNA, the CDR3 is TGCGCCAGCAGCTTGGACGGACCTAATTCACCCCTCCACTTT. The chain links TRBV5-1 to TRBJ1-6; D call uncertain. V was pared by 0 bases and J by 6 bases, with 7 bases between. Germline lookup yields CDR1 SGHRS and CDR2 YFSETQ. CDR3 length: 14 residues.